This record concerns one T cell receptor (beta chain) sequence. The data were obtained in a study of blood T cell repertoires in COVID-19. Losses at the gene ends were 2 bases for V and 4 bases for J; bases not matched to a gene: 6. CDR3 length equals 16 residues. Germline assignment: CDR1 KGHDR and CDR2 SFDVKD. Method: immunoSEQ multiplex PCR; TCRdb's copy keeps in-frame clones and lacks some. The sample holds approximately 250,000 clones, nearly 90% seen once. This receptor was obtained from a woman aged 25 to 39 who had recovered from COVID-19. This chain links TRBV24-1 with TRBJ2-1; 8 nucleotides agree with TRBD2. Sequencing was performed on PBMCs or T cells enriched from blood (not recorded which). The CDR3 here is CATSDSGGVRYNEQFF. The CDR3, as DNA: TGTGCCACCAGTGATTCCGGGGGGGTCCGATACAATGAGCAGTTCTTC.